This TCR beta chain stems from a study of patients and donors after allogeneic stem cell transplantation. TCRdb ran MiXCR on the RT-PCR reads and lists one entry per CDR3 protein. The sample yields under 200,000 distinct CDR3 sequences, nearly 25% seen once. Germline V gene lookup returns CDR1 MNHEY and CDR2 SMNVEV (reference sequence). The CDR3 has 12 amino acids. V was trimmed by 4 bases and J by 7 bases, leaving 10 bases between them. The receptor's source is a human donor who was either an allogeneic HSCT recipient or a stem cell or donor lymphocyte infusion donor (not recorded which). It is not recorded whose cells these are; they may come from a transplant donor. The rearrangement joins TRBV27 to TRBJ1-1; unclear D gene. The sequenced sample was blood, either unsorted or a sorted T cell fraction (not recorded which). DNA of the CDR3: TGTGCCAGCAGTTCCATAGGGTTTGAAGCTTTCTTT. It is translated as CASSSIGFEAFF.